The 17 T cell receptor beta chains reported below all come from one sample, sequenced in a study of blood T cell repertoires in COVID-19 (dated by TCRdb to about 2020). Libraries were prepared through the immunoSEQ multiplex PCR assay. TCRdb re-hosts the immuneACCESS table, in-frame sequences only. Its copies lack some clones; in the studies checked, an unresolved V gene accounts for under half of them, and the cause for the rest is not known. This sample is represented by around 58,000 clones; about nine tenths of them were singletons. 13% to 15% of the sample rests with the top ten. The specimen sequenced was peripheral blood. These TCRs come from a human donor with active COVID-19. The donor label of this sample is uncertain.

V is TRBV19 and J is TRBJ2-5, with TRBD1 identical over 7 bases. The V gene end was trimmed by 10 bases and the J gene end by 5 bases; junction bases not matched to a gene: 10. The germline gives CDR1 LNHDA, CDR2 SQIVND (reference sequence). CDR3 length: 13 amino acids. The CDR3 sequence: CATRTGSVETQYF. CDR3 DNA sequence: TGTGCCACCCGGACAGGCAGCGTGGAGACCCAGTACTTC.

The CDR3 loop reads CASSLSGLFEAFF. Here the CDR3 DNA reads TGCGCCAGCAGCTTATCAGGGTTGTTTGAAGCTTTCTTT. The rearrangement joins TRBV5-1 to TRBJ1-1, with D possibly TRBD1 on 5 matching bases. Germline loops: CDR1 SGHRS, CDR2 YFSETQ. The CDR3 consists of 13 residues. V was cut by 2 bases and J by 7 bases, with 12 bases left in between.

J is TRBJ2-5 and V is TRBV6-5; D may be TRBD2 (6 bases). Germline V gives CDR1 MNHEY, CDR2 SVGAGI. Trimming removed 5 bases from V and 4 bases from J, with 14 bases in between. There are 14 residues in the CDR3. This CDR3 is CASSPTRTSETQYF. The CDR3 DNA follows: TGTGCCAGCAGTCCGACTAGGACCTCAGAGACCCAGTACTTC.

The chain uses TRBV6-4 and TRBJ2-1; possibly TRBD1 for D (5 bases). CDR3 length equals 15 residues. Germline V gene data show CDR1 as MRHNA and CDR2 as SNTAGT. V shed 6 bases and J shed 4 bases, with 16 bases lying between them. CDR3 residues: CASSPLAGSYNEQFF. The CDR3 region has the DNA TGTGCCAGCAGCCCGCTGGCAGGGTCTTACAATGAGCAGTTCTTC.

CDR3 amino acids: CASSFGQSLAEAFF. The CDR3 region has the DNA TGTGCCAGCAGTTTCGGACAGTCCTTGGCTGAAGCTTTCTTT. V gene TRBV27 combines with J gene TRBJ1-1, with D possibly TRBD1 on 6 matching bases. V dropped 3 bases and J dropped 6 bases, with 14 bases sitting between them. CDR1 is MNHEY, CDR2 SMNVEV, per germline (reference sequence). The CDR3 has 14 residues.

This clone occurred a few times. The rearrangement links TRBV6-5 to TRBJ1-2; no definite D call. The germline V and J ends were trimmed by 2 bases and 5 bases, with 9 bases remaining between them. The CDR3 runs 13 residues. In germline, CDR1 is MNHEY, CDR2 SVGAGI. The CDR3 is CASSYTRGYGYTF. CDR3 bases: TGTGCCAGCAGTTACACACGAGGATATGGCTACACCTTC.

The chain links TRBV7-3 to TRBJ2-1; TRBD2 aligns across 8 bases. J lost 0 bases, V lost 4 bases, and 2 bases had no gene match. The germline CDR1 and CDR2 sequences are SGHTA and FQGTGA. The CDR3 is 15 amino acids. CDR3 amino acids: CASSWSGGSYNEQFF. The DNA for the CDR3 is TGTGCCAGCAGCTGGAGCGGGGGCTCCTACAATGAGCAGTTCTTC. Full variable domain (missing parts from reference TRBV7-3 and TRBJ2-1): GAGVSQTPSNKVTEKGKYVELRCDPISGHTALYWYRQSLGQGPEFLIYFQGTGAADDSGLPNDRFFAVRPEGSVSTLKIQRTERGDSAVYLCASSWSGGSYNEQFFGPGTRLTVL.

The chain carries TRBV27 and TRBJ2-1; 8 bases match TRBD2. The CDR3 sequence is 13 residues long. Germline V gene sequence: CDR1 MNHEY, CDR2 SMNVEV (reference sequence). V was pared by 3 bases and J by 10 bases, with 5 bases of the junction left unmatched. The CDR3 reads CASSFGTSKEQFF. CDR3 sequence (DNA): TGTGCCAGCAGTTTCGGGACTAGTAAGGAGCAGTTCTTC.

This chain uses TRBV5-1 with TRBJ2-5; 11 positions match TRBD2. The CDR3 extends over 15 amino acids. Germline trimming cut 4 bases from V and 2 bases from J; bases unmatched to any gene: 4. Germline CDR1 and CDR2: SGHRS and YFSETQ. The CDR3 DNA reads TGCGCCAGCAGCCGATTAGCGGGGGGGCAAGAGACCCAGTACTTC. Its translation: CASSRLAGGQETQYF.

This chain joins TRBV27 and TRBJ1-1; D remains ambiguous. From germline, CDR1 is MNHEY and CDR2 SMNVEV (reference sequence). This CDR3 spans 14 amino acids. Trimming took off 6 bases at V and 0 bases at J, with 11 bases between the two ends. The CDR3 DNA is TGTGCCAGCAGGCTTGCGAATTTGAACACTGAAGCTTTCTTT. Its translation is CASRLANLNTEAFF.

The genes are TRBV6-5 and TRBJ2-1; D is ambiguous. Trimming pared 4 bases from V and 6 bases from J, leaving 16 bases between. CDR1 is MNHEY, CDR2 SVGAGI, per germline. The CDR3 sequence is 15 residues long. The CDR3 loop is CASSSMSYSGNEQFF. As DNA, the CDR3 is TGTGCCAGCAGTTCCATGAGTTATTCGGGCAATGAGCAGTTCTTC.

The chain couples TRBV7-3 to TRBJ1-1, with D maybe TRBD1 (6 bases). The CDR3 is 13 amino acids. Per the germline V gene, CDR1 is SGHTA and CDR2 is FQGTGA. Trimming took off 2 bases at V and 5 bases at J, with 9 bases between the two ends. The CDR3 nucleotides read TGTGCCAGCAGCTTAGTGACAGGAACTGAAGCTTTCTTT. This translates into CASSLVTGTEAFF.

V usage is TRBV5-1 and J usage is TRBJ1-4; D not certain. This CDR3 is built from 13 residues. Trimming left V 4 bases short and J 3 bases short, with 7 bases between. The germline CDR1 and CDR2 sequences are SGHRS and YFSETQ. CDR3 sequence reads: CASSPRANEKLFF. Here the CDR3 DNA reads TGCGCCAGCAGCCCCCGGGCTAATGAAAAACTGTTTTTT. Supplemented by reference TRBV5-1 and TRBJ1-4, the full variable domain reads KAGVTQTPRYLIKTRGQQVTLSCSPISGHRSVSWYQQTPGQGLQFLFEYFSETQRNKGNFPGRFSGRQFSNSRSEMNVSTLELGDSALYLCASSPRANEKLFFGSGTQLSVL.

The rearrangement uses TRBV11-2 and TRBJ2-2; 10 bases map to TRBD2. Germline trimming cut 3 bases from V and 5 bases from J; bases unmatched to any gene: 9. The CDR3 loop spans 17 amino acids. The germline V gene encodes CDR1 SGHAT and CDR2 FQNNGV. The CDR3 nucleotides are TGTGCCAGCAGCTTTTTTCCCGGACTAGCGGATACCGGGGAGCTGTTTTTT. This sequence encodes CASSFFPGLADTGELFF. Together with reference TRBV11-2 and TRBJ2-2, the CDR3 gives the full variable domain: EAGVAQSPRYKIIEKRQSVAFWCNPISGHATLYWYQQILGQGPKLLIQFQNNGVVDDSQLPKDRFSAERLKGVDSTLKIQPAKLEDSAVYLCASSFFPGLADTGELFFGEGSRLTVL.

The chain has TRBV27 and TRBJ1-2; a possible D gene is TRBD1 (5 bases). The CDR3 is 12 amino acids. Germline V gives CDR1 MNHEY, CDR2 SMNVEV (reference sequence). The V end was cut by 5 bases, the J end by 13 bases, with 17 bases between. CDR3 residues: CASSHPGLKFTF. CDR3 DNA: TGTGCCAGCAGTCACCCGGGACTGAAATTCACCTTC.

This chain connects TRBV27 to TRBJ1-1; tentatively, D is TRBD1 (5 bases). CDR1 is MNHEY, CDR2 SMNVEV, per germline (reference sequence). This CDR3 has 13 residues. The ends were cut back, 2 bases at V and 4 bases at J, with 8 bases in the middle. DNA of the CDR3: TGTGCCAGCAGTTTAGGACACCTCACTGAAGCTTTCTTT. Translated, it gives CASSLGHLTEAFF.

The chain couples TRBV10-3 to TRBJ2-1; 7 positions match TRBD1. After removal of 3 bases from V and 8 bases from J, the junction contained 4 bases not matched to a gene. The CDR3 is made up of 13 amino acids. CDR1 and CDR2 (germline): ENHRY, SYGVKD. CDR3 bases: TGTGCCATCAGTGAAGGGGGCGAGGATGAGCAGTTCTTC. Encoded protein: CAISEGGEDEQFF.